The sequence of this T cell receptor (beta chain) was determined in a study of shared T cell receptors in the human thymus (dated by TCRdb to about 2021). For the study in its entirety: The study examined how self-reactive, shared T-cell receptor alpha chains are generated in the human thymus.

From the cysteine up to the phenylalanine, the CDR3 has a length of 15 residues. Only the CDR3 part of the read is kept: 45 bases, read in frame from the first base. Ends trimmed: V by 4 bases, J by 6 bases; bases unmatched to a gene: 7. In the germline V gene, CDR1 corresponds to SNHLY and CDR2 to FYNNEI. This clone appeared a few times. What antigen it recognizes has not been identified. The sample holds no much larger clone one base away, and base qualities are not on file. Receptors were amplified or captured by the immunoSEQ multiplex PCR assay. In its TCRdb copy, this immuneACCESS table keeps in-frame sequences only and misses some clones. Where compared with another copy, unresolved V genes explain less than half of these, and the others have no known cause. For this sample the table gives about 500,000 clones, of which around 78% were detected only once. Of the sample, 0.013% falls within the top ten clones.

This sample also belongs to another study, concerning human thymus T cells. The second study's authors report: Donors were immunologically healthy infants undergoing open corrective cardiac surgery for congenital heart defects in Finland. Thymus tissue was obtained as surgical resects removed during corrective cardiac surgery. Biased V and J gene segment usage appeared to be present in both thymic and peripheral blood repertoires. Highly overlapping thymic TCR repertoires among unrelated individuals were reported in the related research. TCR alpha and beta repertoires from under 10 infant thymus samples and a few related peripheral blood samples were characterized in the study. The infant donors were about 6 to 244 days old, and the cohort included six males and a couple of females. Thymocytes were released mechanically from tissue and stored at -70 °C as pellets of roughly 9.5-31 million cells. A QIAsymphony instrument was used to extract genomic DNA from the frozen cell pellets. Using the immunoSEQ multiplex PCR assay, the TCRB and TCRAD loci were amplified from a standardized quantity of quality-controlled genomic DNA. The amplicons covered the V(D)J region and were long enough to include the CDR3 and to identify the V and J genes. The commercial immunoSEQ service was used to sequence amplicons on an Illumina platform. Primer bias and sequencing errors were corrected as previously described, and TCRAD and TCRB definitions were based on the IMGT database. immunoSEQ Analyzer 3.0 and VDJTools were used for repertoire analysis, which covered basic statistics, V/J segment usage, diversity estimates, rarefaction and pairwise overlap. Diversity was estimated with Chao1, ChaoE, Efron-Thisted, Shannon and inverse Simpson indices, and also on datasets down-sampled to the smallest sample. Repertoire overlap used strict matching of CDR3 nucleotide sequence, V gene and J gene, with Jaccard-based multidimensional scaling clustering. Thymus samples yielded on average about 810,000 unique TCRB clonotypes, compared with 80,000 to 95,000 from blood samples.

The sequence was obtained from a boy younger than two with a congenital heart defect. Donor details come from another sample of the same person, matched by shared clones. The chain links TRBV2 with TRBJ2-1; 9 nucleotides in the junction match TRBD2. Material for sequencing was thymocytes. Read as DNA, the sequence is TGTGCCAGCAGTGGTAGCGGGAGAGGGAGCAATGAGCAGTTCTTC. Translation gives CASSGSGRGSNEQFF.